This T cell receptor beta chain emerged from a study of blood T cell repertoires in COVID-19. Across the whole study: There were acute and convalescent COVID-19 samples, and they came from the United States, Italy and Spain. The analysed material was cDNA or gDNA that came from T cells, B-cell-depleted T cells, or PBMCs.

The germline V gene has CDR1 LNHDA and CDR2 SQIVND (reference sequence). The CDR3 is made up of 15 amino acids. V was pared by 5 bases and J by 6 bases, with 12 bases of the junction left unmatched. In the source study's methods: Quantification of nucleated cells was approximated via reference gene primer amplification. Clones were read by immunoSEQ multiplex PCR, and TCRdb kept only the in-frame ones, dropping some. The V and J calls and clone size come from that table; D and trimming were worked out from the DNA. The data contain more than 120,000 clones, around 83% of them singletons. The table lists this clone with a few counts.

The origin of this receptor is a human donor with acute or convalescent COVID-19. The donor label of this sample is uncertain. The J gene is TRBJ1-1, the V gene TRBV19; TRBD1 aligns across 7 bases. Sequencing input: peripheral blood. CDR3 DNA: TGTGCCAGTAGTCCCCGTTCAGGGGGTTCTTCTGAAGCTTTCTTT. Protein sequence: CASSPRSGGSSEAFF.